The 16 T cell receptor beta chains below come from one sample, sequenced in a study of blood T cells in healthy people across ages. The authors ran a second PCR of about 6 to 11 cycles using a sample-barcoded 5' primer and a J-beta primer mix. TCRdb reprocessed the 5' RACE reads with MiXCR, giving one entry per CDR3 protein. The table lists roughly 570,000 distinct CDR3 sequences, 27% of them singletons, with 15% to 20% in the top ten. The sequencing sample was made of blood. The receptors stem from a woman between 65 and 79 years old in good health.

This clonotype was observed a handful of times. The chain carries TRBV25-1 and TRBJ2-6; 9 bases line up with TRBD1. The germline V gene encodes CDR1 MGHDK and CDR2 SYGVNS. With V trimmed by 2 bases and J by 0 bases, 11 bases remained unmatched. The CDR3 extends over 20 amino acids. The CDR3 is CASSEGPTQGAYSGANVLTF. CDR3 DNA: TGTGCCAGCAGTGAAGGGCCAACACAGGGGGCCTACTCTGGGGCCAACGTCCTGACTTTC.

This clonotype is a singleton in its sample. The V and J genes are TRBV11-2 and TRBJ1-4; 7 bases are a match to TRBD1. The germline gives CDR1 SGHAT, CDR2 FQNNGV. The CDR3 totals 16 residues. V trimming: 4 bases; J trimming: 1 base; junction bases outside the gene matches: 6. In DNA, the CDR3 is TGTGCCAGCAGCTCGGGACAGACCGTAACTAATGAAAAACTGTTTTTT. Its translation: CASSSGQTVTNEKLFF. Full variable domain (remainder filled in from reference TRBV11-2 and TRBJ1-4): EAGVAQSPRYKIIEKRQSVAFWCNPISGHATLYWYQQILGQGPKLLIQFQNNGVVDDSQLPKDRFSAERLKGVDSTLKIQPAKLEDSAVYLCASSSGQTVTNEKLFFGSGTQLSVL.

This clonotype was detected many times. The rearrangement uses TRBV7-2 and TRBJ2-1; D may be TRBD1 or TRBD2 (5 bases each). Germline V gives CDR1 SGHTA, CDR2 FQGNSA. The germline V and J ends were trimmed by 3 bases and 6 bases, with 12 bases remaining between them. The CDR3 contains 14 residues. The CDR3 DNA sequence: TGTGCCAGCAGCTTCGCAGGGACGGTCAATGAGCAGTTCTTC. It specifies CASSFAGTVNEQFF.

The rearrangement uses TRBV9 and TRBJ2-1; no definite D call. Germline CDR1 and CDR2: SGDLS and YYNGEE. The CDR3 loop spans 15 amino acids. The germline V and J ends were trimmed by 3 bases and 0 bases, with 10 bases remaining between them. The CDR3: CASSAELNSYNEQFF. CDR3 DNA: TGTGCCAGCAGCGCTGAGCTAAACTCCTACAATGAGCAGTTCTTC.

This clonotype showed up many times. The rearrangement links TRBV5-6 to TRBJ2-5, with 10 bases fitting TRBD2. There are 15 residues in the CDR3. Germline-derived CDR1 and CDR2 are SGHDT and YYEEEE. J lost 5 bases, V lost 2 bases, and 6 bases had no gene match. The CDR3 reads CASSLAGGTLETQYF. CDR3 coding DNA: TGTGCCAGCAGCTTAGCGGGGGGGACACTTGAGACCCAGTACTTC.

V and J are TRBV18 and TRBJ1-4; D remains ambiguous. The CDR3 has 14 residues. The V end lost 4 bases, the J end lost 8 bases, and 14 bases lay between the germline ends. Per germline, CDR1 KGHSH and CDR2 LQKENI. This CDR3 is CASSLLSGGEKLFF. The CDR3 coding sequence is TGTGCCAGCTCACTATTGTCAGGCGGGGAAAAACTGTTTTTT.

The gene calls are TRBV20-1 and TRBJ1-2, with 9 bases matching TRBD1. The V and J ends lost 1 base and 4 bases, in that order; junction bases with no gene match: 4. Germline assignment: CDR1 DFQATT and CDR2 SNEGSKA (reference sequence). This CDR3 has 14 amino acids. The DNA for the CDR3 is TGCAGTGCTAGAGGCCGGGGACAGGGCTATGGCTACACCTTC. This encodes CSARGRGQGYGYTF.

The chain has TRBV2 and TRBJ1-1; maybe TRBD1 (5 bases). The CDR3 has 14 amino acids. The germline gives CDR1 SNHLY, CDR2 FYNNEI. The V end was cut by 4 bases, the J end by 6 bases, with 15 bases between. CDR3 DNA sequence: TGTGCCAGCAGTGTCCCGGGGCAAAGGTCTGAAGCTTTCTTT. Translation: CASSVPGQRSEAFF.

The rearrangement links TRBV5-1 to TRBJ2-7, with D possibly being TRBD2 (5 bases). The germline V and J ends were trimmed by 4 bases and 5 bases, with 16 bases remaining between them. CDR1 is SGHRS, CDR2 YFSETQ, per germline. The length of the CDR3 is 14 residues. CDR3 sequence reads: CASSAGRDTNEQYF. The CDR3 DNA reads as TGCGCCAGCAGCGCGGGCAGAGACACCAACGAGCAGTACTTC.

This clonotype was recorded a few times. The chain recombines TRBV9 with TRBJ2-5; no clear D. Trimming removed 0 bases from V and 4 bases from J, with 16 bases in between. The CDR3 spans 16 residues. In germline, CDR1 is SGDLS, CDR2 YYNGEE. The CDR3 loop reads CASSVAGSSGGETQYF. CDR3 coding DNA: TGTGCCAGCAGCGTAGCTGGTAGCTCCGGTGGAGAGACCCAGTACTTC.

Only one count was recorded for this clonotype. The chain has TRBV5-1 and TRBJ1-3; D remains unclear. The germline CDR1 and CDR2 sequences are SGHRS and YFSETQ. There are 13 residues in the CDR3. Trimming stripped 6 bases from V and 0 bases from J, with 7 bases between. CDR3 sequence (DNA): TGCGCCAGCAAAAGAAGCTCTGGAAACACCATATATTTT. This encodes CASKRSSGNTIYF.

The rearrangement uses TRBV11-2 and TRBJ2-1; TRBD2 agrees at 11 bases. Germline lookup yields CDR1 SGHAT and CDR2 FQNNGV. V shed 3 bases and J 8 bases; nucleotides not matched to a gene: 12. CDR3 length: 17 residues. The CDR3 region has the DNA TGTGCCAGCAGCTTGGGGCTAACTAGCGGGAGTCTCGATGAGCAGTTCTTC. It codes for CASSLGLTSGSLDEQFF.

V is TRBV7-9 and J is TRBJ1-1; maybe TRBD1 (6 bases). This CDR3 region has 14 residues. V was trimmed by 0 bases and J by 3 bases, leaving 8 bases between them. Looked up from germline, CDR1 is SEHNR and CDR2 is FQNEAQ (reference sequence). The CDR3 region is CASSLAGTHTEAFF. CDR3 sequence (DNA): TGTGCCAGCAGCTTAGCCGGGACACACACTGAAGCTTTCTTT.

The rearrangement uses TRBV29-1 and TRBJ2-1; no clear D gene. The CDR3 totals 10 residues. Trimming cost V 7 bases and J 9 bases, with 10 bases left between them. Germline CDR1 SQVTM, CDR2 ANQGSEA. This CDR3 is CSAVWGEQFF. CDR3 sequence (DNA): TGCAGCGCAGTGTGGGGTGAGCAGTTCTTC.

The rearrangement joins TRBV19 to TRBJ1-2, with 7 bases aligning to TRBD1. The CDR3 has 16 amino acids. V lost 5 bases and J lost 3; bases outside the gene matches: 12. CDR1 is LNHDA, CDR2 SQIVND, per germline (reference sequence). This chain's CDR3 is CASSRDSAGLHYGYTF. The CDR3 DNA sequence: TGTGCCAGTAGTCGGGACAGCGCCGGTTTACACTATGGCTACACCTTC.

This clonotype was recorded many times. V is TRBV6-5 and J is TRBJ1-2; 10 bases are a match to TRBD1. The CDR3 is 17 amino acids. V shed 1 base, J shed 4 bases, and the junction held 9 bases outside the gene matches. CDR1 and CDR2 (germline): MNHEY, SVGAGI. In nucleotides, the CDR3 is TGTGCCAGCAGTTACTTCACCCCGGGACAGGGGAGCTATGGCTACACCTTC. This sequence encodes CASSYFTPGQGSYGYTF.